This note documents a single T cell receptor (beta chain) sequence. This sample is drawn from a study of T cell changes during pregnancy in multiple sclerosis. Generated by immunoSEQ multiplex PCR, the TCRdb table keeps only in-frame clones and is missing some. Here the sample spans 40,000 or so clones, approximately 90% being singletons. Specimen: CD8+ T cells from peripheral blood mononuclear cells, collected in the first trimester of pregnancy. The sequence came from a female donor with multiple sclerosis, enrolled in a pregnancy study.

CDR3 sequence: CASSVGSTPYEQYF. In DNA form, the CDR3 reads TGTGCCAGCAGCGTAGGTAGTACCCCCTACGAGCAGTACTTC. The chain links TRBV9 to TRBJ2-7; no firm D call. This CDR3 region has 14 residues. Germline CDR1 SGDLS, CDR2 YYNGEE. V was pared by 0 bases and J by 2 bases, with 9 bases between.